This is a list of T cell receptor beta chains from one sample in a study of blood T cell repertoires in COVID-19. Measured with immunoSEQ multiplex PCR; TCRdb has only the in-frame clones, and not every one. The sample holds 330,000 or so clones; roughly nine tenths are singletons and the top ten take roughly 3%. Specimen: PBMCs or T cells enriched from blood (not recorded which). The receptor source for this set is a woman aged 25 to 39 who had recovered from COVID-19. CDR3s leave out the opening cysteine and the closing phenylalanine or tryptophan. The order of the fields is V gene, CDR3 protein.

TRBV9	ASSRYPGQGDAEAF
TRBV10-3	AISDDREKLF
TRBV10-3	AISGRRGGKETQY
TRBV6-5	ARYRAIEAVGYT
TRBV4-1	ASSQEGQAYNEQF
TRBV6-5	ASRGLADPYEQY
TRBV3-1/TRBV3-2	ASSPPWEDEKLF
TRBV7-2	ASSLDTGTGNYGYT
TRBV28	ASATGAQNTEAF
TRBV28	ASRQAGNTIY
TRBV6-5	ASSSSGTSGYNEQF
TRBV5-1	ASSLSVAGGQETQY
TRBV5-1	ASSRAAFGGSGELF
TRBV18	ASSWTYTPGTQY
TRBV5-4	ASSTSGGGTYGYT
TRBV11-2	ASSFSSSYNSPLH
TRBV28	ASSQDRSSSGANVLT
TRBV2	ASSERGTYEQY
TRBV11-2	ASSWSPGAYNEQF
TRBV5-6	ASSSGQNSYEQY
TRBV7-9	ASRDTGLTEAF
TRBV29-1	SVGGGSSYEQY
TRBV4-1	ASEPGQGPKNIQY
TRBV19	ASSIKEGLWEKLF
TRBV9	ASSVASAASGDADTQY
TRBV4-2	ASSHDGTGDGYT
TRBV10-3	AINPGQGTASPQGYT
TRBV12-3/TRBV12-4	AIPGLAPNEQF
TRBV19	ASSMRQGGQPQH
TRBV28	ASSNTGENTEAF
TRBV13	ASSLGRSGGGGDTQY
TRBV27	ASSLRAGTYNEQF
TRBV25-1	ASSGGLANYEQY
TRBV28	ASSPRNQPQH
TRBV2	ASSEMRRVQYDQPQH
TRBV25-1	ASSRAGFQETQY
TRBV2	ASSPEAGVHNEQF
TRBV4-2	ASSHQGIGQPQH
TRBV13	ASSWGQGTQPQH
TRBV9	ASSVSGAGNTIY
TRBV10-1	ASSESRGQGKAF
TRBV10-2	ASSVSTGDTEAF
TRBV29-1	SVGSGYSNQPQH
TRBV9	ASSVAPGRESPLH
TRBV27	ASKTGYSTEAF
TRBV12-5	ASGLVPTVGHNSPLH
TRBV19	ASSIARGAKNIQY
TRBV7-9	ASSLNRVANEKLF
TRBV2	ASSVGGAVKLF
TRBV7-8	ASRGTYEQY
TRBV6-5	ASSPSPGLGGYT
TRBV5-1	ASSAVPRGTEAF
TRBV7-9	ASTPGTALWGYT
TRBV4-1	ASSQARGGGYT
TRBV27	ASRGGGLLHNEQF